This T cell receptor beta chain stems from a study of control samples from healthy donors and cancer patients. With 6 bases clipped from V and 0 bases from J, the junction kept 10 bases outside the gene matches. The CDR3 loop spans 16 amino acids. Looked up from germline, CDR1 is LNHDA and CDR2 is SQIVND (reference sequence). Assay used: immunoSEQ multiplex PCR; TCRdb lists only in-frame clones, some missing. The sample carries some 78,000 clones, about 88% recorded once. The specimen sequenced was blood. The receptor's source is a woman in her fifties or sixties in good health. This chain uses TRBV19 with TRBJ1-2; TRBD1 matches at 7 bases. CDR3 nucleotide sequence: TGTGCCAGTAGCAACCTCGGGACAGCTACTAACTATGGCTACACCTTC. Translating it yields CASSNLGTATNYGYTF.